What follows is one TCR beta chain and its context. The antigen is unknown. Only in-frame clones appear in the TCRdb table, and some are missing; sequencing was by immunoSEQ multiplex PCR. Of around 2.3 million clones listed, almost 96% were seen once; the top ten hold approximately 0.13%. Deletions cut 5 bases from V and 0 bases from J, with 17 bases between. In germline, CDR1 is SGHTA, CDR2 FQGNSA. The CDR3 consists of 16 residues. These data originate in a study of shared clonotypes between healthy human individuals. Study-wide background: The people who gave samples were a couple of women and a few men aged 18 to 49. Three CD4 naive, three CD4 memory, two CD8 naive and one CD8 memory plate were used per donor.

Study-level findings and limits: The low donor count limited represented genetic and exposure-history diversity.

The chain uses TRBV7-2 and TRBJ2-7; D is possibly TRBD1 or TRBD2 (7 bases each). The sequence came from a young man in good health. Sequenced sample: naive CD4+ T cells sorted from blood. The subset: CD45RA+ positively selected. CDR3 protein: CASSHRAGQSSYEQYF. CDR3 DNA: TGTGCCAGCAGCCACCGAGCGGGACAGAGCTCCTACGAGCAGTACTTC.